A selection of T cell receptor beta chains follows, all from one sample in a study of cytomegalovirus exposure and HLA in healthy donors. Data came from immunoSEQ multiplex PCR; TCRdb stores just in-frame clones and leaves some out. The table records about 240,000 clones, 87% of them present only once. The specimen sequenced was PBMCs. The receptors come from a man younger than 35 in good health and CMV-seronegative. Each CDR3 is given with its conserved first and last residue. Fields, in order: CDR3 length, J gene, D gene, V gene, clone size, CDR3 protein, CDR3 DNA. D genes are given only for firm matches. Size is omitted from some rows. Given values are once, few, many or a class for expanded clones.

16 | TRBJ1-5 | TRBD1 | TRBV11-2 | - | CASSPGQGARGQPQHF | TGTGCCAGCAGCCCCGGACAGGGGGCGCGAGGTCAGCCCCAGCATTTT
14 | TRBJ2-5 | - | TRBV5-8 | - | CASSSRLALATQYF | TGTGCCAGCAGCTCCCGCCTAGCTCTTGCGACCCAGTACTTC
15 | TRBJ2-7 | TRBD2 | TRBV4-2 | few | CASSHQLAASYEQYF | TGTGCCAGCAGCCACCAACTAGCGGCCTCCTACGAGCAGTACTTC
11 | TRBJ2-1 | TRBD2 | TRBV6-1 | - | CASKYGRLQFF | TGTGCCAGCAAATACGGGAGGCTTCAGTTCTTC
14 | TRBJ2-7 | TRBD2 | TRBV6-5 | - | CASSAGGPPYEQYF | TGTGCCAGCAGTGCGGGAGGCCCCCCCTACGAGCAGTACTTC
14 | TRBJ2-7 | - | TRBV27 | - | CASSRRDKSYEQYF | TGTGCCAGCAGTCGCCGAGATAAATCCTACGAGCAGTACTTC
15 | TRBJ2-7 | TRBD2 | TRBV7-9 | - | CASSLVASGPYEQYF | TGTGCCAGCAGCTTAGTGGCTAGCGGACCCTACGAGCAGTACTTC
14 | TRBJ1-4 | - | TRBV5-6 | - | CASSLAQVNEKLFF | TGTGCCAGCAGCTTGGCCCAGGTTAATGAAAAACTGTTTTTT
20 | TRBJ2-1 | TRBD2 | TRBV18 | - | CASSPLPGLATEKGYNEQFF | TGTGCCAGCTCACCCCTACCGGGACTAGCGACAGAGAAGGGTTACAATGAGCAGTTCTTC
16 | TRBJ2-7 | - | TRBV27 | - | CASSLLLMTRHYEQYF | TGTGCCAGCAGTTTATTGCTGATGACTAGACATTACGAGCAGTACTTC
15 | TRBJ2-5 | TRBD2 | TRBV9 | - | CASSVLAGDQETQYF | TGTGCCAGCAGCGTACTAGCGGGGGACCAAGAGACCCAGTACTTC
16 | TRBJ1-6 | TRBD1 | TRBV4-3 | - | CASSQERTGGNSPLHF | TGCGCCAGCAGCCAAGAGCGGACAGGGGGAAATTCACCCCTCCACTTT
14 | TRBJ2-7 | - | TRBV7-8 | - | CASSLGRVFGEQYF | TGTGCCAGCAGCTTAGGCAGGGTGTTTGGCGAGCAGTACTTC
16 | TRBJ2-7 | TRBD1 | TRBV4-1 | - | CASSQIFVDRAVEQYF | TGCGCCAGCAGCCAAATTTTTGTGGACAGGGCGGTCGAGCAGTACTTC
15 | TRBJ1-1 | TRBD1 | TRBV28 | - | CASSLPRTGNTEAFF | TGTGCCAGCAGTTTACCCCGGACAGGGAATACCGAAGCTTTCTTT
18 | TRBJ1-1 | TRBD1 | TRBV19 | - | CASLANRGPVAMNTEAFF | TGTGCCAGCCTCGCGAACAGGGGGCCCGTAGCAATGAACACTGAAGCTTTCTTT
15 | TRBJ2-3 | TRBD2 | TRBV28 | - | CASRRGGSSTDTQYF | TGTGCCAGCCGTCGCGGGGGGTCTAGCACAGATACGCAGTATTTT
14 | TRBJ2-7 | - | TRBV11-3 | - | CASSLADNHYEQYF | TGTGCCAGCAGCTTAGCGGACAACCACTACGAGCAGTACTTC
14 | TRBJ2-7 | - | TRBV5-6 | once | CASSSPPGHYEQYF | TGTGCCAGCAGCTCACCCCCGGGACACTACGAGCAGTACTTC
16 | TRBJ2-1 | - | TRBV9 | - | CASNSYPGLLGHEQFF | TGTGCCAGCAATTCGTATCCGGGACTTTTAGGACATGAGCAGTTCTTC
12 | TRBJ1-2 | - | TRBV7-2 | - | CASSPDGYGYTF | TGTGCCAGCAGCCCCGACGGGTACGGCTACACCTTC
17 | TRBJ2-2 | TRBD1 | TRBV7-2 | - | CASSLIPGQEFSGELFF | TGTGCCAGCAGCTTAATCCCGGGACAGGAGTTCTCCGGGGAGCTGTTTTTT
16 | TRBJ2-7 | TRBD2 | TRBV27 | once | CASSLSMGTRIYEQYF | TGTGCCAGCAGTTTATCGATGGGGACTAGGATCTACGAGCAGTACTTC